The entry below describes one T cell receptor (beta chain). Its antigen is still unknown. Sequencing was performed with immunoSEQ multiplex PCR; in TCRdb, only in-frame clones are kept and a portion is missing. The table lists 77,000 or so clones, about nine tenths of them singletons, with approximately 0.7% in the top ten. The data are from a study of graft-versus-host responses after intestinal transplantation. For the study at large: Induction using anti-thymocyte globulin, followed by tacrolimus and steroids for approximately three years, was given to all recipients. Study results and limitations: Allografts of one patient group, those with graft-donor T cell macrochimerism, had high graft-versus-host to host-versus-graft clonal ratios. GvH clones occurred in recipient marrow; some first appeared in ileum or blood. Levels of circulating GvH clones at their peak were associated with early post-transplant HvG declines.

Trimming at V came to 3 bases and at J to 2 bases, leaving 14 bases not matched to a gene. Germline V gives CDR1 GTSNPN, CDR2 SVGIG (reference sequence). CDR3 length equals 17 residues. This specimen was PBMCs, taken 98 days after intestinal transplantation. The clonotype comes from a human patient who received an intestinal transplant, so some T cells may come from the graft donor. The J gene is TRBJ2-3, the V gene TRBV30; 7 bases map to TRBD2. CDR3 residues: CAWRKIPSGLNTDTQYF. CDR3 in DNA: TGTGCCTGGAGGAAAATCCCCTCGGGACTAAACACAGATACGCAGTATTTT. Combining the CDR3 with reference TRBV30 and TRBJ2-3 gives the whole variable domain SQTIHQWPATLVQPVGSPLSLECTVEGTSNPNLYWYRQAAGRGLQLLFYSVGIGQISSEVPQNLSASRPQDRQFILSSKKLLLSDSGFYLCAWRKIPSGLNTDTQYFGPGTRLTVL.